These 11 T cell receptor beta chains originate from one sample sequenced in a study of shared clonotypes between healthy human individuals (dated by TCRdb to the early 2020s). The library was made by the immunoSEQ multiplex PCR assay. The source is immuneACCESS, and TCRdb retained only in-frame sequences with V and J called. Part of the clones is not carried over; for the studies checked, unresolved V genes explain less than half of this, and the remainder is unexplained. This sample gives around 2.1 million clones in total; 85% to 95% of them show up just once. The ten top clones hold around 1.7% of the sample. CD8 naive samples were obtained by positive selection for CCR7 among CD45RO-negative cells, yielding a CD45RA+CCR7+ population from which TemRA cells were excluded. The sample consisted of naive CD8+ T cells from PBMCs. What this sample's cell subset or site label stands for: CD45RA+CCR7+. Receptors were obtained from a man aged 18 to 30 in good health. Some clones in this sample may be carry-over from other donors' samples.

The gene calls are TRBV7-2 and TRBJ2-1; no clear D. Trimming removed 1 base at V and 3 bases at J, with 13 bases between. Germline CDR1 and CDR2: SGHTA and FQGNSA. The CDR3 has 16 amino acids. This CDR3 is CASSLEGNLYYNEQFF. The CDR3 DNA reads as TGTGCCAGCAGCTTAGAGGGAAATCTTTACTACAATGAGCAGTTCTTC.

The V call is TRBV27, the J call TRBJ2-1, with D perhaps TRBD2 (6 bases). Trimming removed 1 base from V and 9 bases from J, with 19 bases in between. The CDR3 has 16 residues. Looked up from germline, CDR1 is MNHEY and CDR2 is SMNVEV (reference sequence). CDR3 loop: CASSLYPPGQGGEQFF. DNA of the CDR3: TGTGCCAGCAGTTTATATCCCCCTGGGCAGGGAGGTGAGCAGTTCTTC.

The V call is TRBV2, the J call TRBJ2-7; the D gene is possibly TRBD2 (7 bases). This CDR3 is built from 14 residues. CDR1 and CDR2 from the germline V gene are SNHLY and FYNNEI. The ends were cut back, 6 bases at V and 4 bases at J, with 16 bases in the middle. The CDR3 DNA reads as TGTGCCAGCAGCGCGGGGGCCATAGTGTACGAGCAGTACTTC. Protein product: CASSAGAIVYEQYF.

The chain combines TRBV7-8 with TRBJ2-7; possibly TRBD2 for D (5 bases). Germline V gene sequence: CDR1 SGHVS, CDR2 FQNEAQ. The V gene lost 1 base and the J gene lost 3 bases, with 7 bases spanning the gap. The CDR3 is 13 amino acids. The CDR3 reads CASSLGLLYEQYF. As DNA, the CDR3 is TGTGCCAGCAGCTTAGGACTACTCTACGAGCAGTACTTC.

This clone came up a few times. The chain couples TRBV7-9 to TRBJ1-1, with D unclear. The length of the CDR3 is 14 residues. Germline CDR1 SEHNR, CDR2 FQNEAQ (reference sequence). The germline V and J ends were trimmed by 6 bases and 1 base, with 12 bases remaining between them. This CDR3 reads CASRRASGNTEAFF. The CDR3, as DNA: TGTGCCAGCAGGCGAGCCTCAGGGAACACTGAAGCTTTCTTT.

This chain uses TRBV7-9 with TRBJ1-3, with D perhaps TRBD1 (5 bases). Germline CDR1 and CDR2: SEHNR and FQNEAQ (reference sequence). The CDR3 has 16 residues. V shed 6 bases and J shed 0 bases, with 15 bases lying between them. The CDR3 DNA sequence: TGTGCCAGCAGGCCTCTAGGTGACAGCTCTGGAAACACCATATATTTT. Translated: CASRPLGDSSGNTIYF.

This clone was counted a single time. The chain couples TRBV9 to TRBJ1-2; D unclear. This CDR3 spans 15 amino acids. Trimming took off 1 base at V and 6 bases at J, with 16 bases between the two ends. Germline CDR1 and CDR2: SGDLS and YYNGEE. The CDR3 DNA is TGTGCCAGCAGCGTAACTGCCACGCCATTCGATGGCTACACCTTC. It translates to CASSVTATPFDGYTF.

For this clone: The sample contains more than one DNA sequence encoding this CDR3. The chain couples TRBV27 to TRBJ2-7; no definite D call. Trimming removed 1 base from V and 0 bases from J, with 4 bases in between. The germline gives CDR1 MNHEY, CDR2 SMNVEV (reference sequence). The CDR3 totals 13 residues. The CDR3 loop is CASSLYSSYEQYF. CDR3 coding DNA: TGTGCCAGCAGTTTATATAGCTCCTACGAGCAGTACTTC.

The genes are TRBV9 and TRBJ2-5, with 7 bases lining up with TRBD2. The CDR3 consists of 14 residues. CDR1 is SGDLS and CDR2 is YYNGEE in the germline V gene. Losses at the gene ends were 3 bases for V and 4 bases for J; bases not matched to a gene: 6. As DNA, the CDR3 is TGTGCCAGCAGCGCCCTGGGGAGGGCAGAGACCCAGTACTTC. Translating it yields CASSALGRAETQYF.

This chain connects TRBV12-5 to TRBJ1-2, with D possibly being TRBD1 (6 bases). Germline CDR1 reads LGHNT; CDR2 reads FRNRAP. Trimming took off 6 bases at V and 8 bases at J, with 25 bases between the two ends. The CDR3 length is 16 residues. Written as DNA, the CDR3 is TGTGCTAGTGGCCGGGGGGGCCACGGGACCCTGGTAGGCTACACCTTC. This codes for CASGRGGHGTLVGYTF. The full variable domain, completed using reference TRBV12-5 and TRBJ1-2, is DARVTQTPRHKVTEMGQEVTMRCQPILGHNTVFWYRQTMMQGLELLAYFRNRAPLDDSGMPKDRFSAEMPDATLATLKIQPSEPRDSAVYFCASGRGGHGTLVGYTFGSGTRLTVV.

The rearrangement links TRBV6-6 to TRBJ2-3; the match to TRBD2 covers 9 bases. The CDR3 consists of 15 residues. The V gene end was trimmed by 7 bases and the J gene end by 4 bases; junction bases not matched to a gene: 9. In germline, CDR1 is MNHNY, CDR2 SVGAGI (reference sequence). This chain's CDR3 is CASTIWGGRADTQYF. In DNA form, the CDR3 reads TGTGCCAGCACCATCTGGGGCGGGAGGGCAGATACGCAGTATTTT.